This TCR beta chain originates from a study of blood T cell repertoires in COVID-19. Study background: Acute-phase and convalescent COVID-19 samples originated in the United States, Italy and Spain. Sample material is recorded as cDNA or gDNA derived from T cells, B-cell-depleted T cells, or PBMCs.

Per the original methods: Quantification of nucleated cells was approximated via reference gene primer amplification. The data were produced by immunoSEQ multiplex PCR, yet TCRdb's version contains in-frame clones alone and is incomplete. The V and J calls and clone size were taken over from that table, and D and trimming were inferred from the DNA. The data contain 130,000 to 150,000 clones, around 84% of them singletons. V lost 4 bases, J lost 3 bases, and 5 bases stayed unmatched. The CDR3 length is 14 residues. Germline V CDR1 and CDR2: LNHDA, SQIVND (reference sequence). Sequences were obtained from peripheral blood. The chain joins TRBV19 to TRBJ2-7; 8 positions agree with TRBD1. The sequence came from a human donor with acute or convalescent COVID-19. The donor label of this sample is uncertain. The CDR3 region has the DNA TGTGCCAGTAGTACAGGGGGCGCTTTCTACGAGCAGTACTTC. It yields the protein CASSTGGAFYEQYF.